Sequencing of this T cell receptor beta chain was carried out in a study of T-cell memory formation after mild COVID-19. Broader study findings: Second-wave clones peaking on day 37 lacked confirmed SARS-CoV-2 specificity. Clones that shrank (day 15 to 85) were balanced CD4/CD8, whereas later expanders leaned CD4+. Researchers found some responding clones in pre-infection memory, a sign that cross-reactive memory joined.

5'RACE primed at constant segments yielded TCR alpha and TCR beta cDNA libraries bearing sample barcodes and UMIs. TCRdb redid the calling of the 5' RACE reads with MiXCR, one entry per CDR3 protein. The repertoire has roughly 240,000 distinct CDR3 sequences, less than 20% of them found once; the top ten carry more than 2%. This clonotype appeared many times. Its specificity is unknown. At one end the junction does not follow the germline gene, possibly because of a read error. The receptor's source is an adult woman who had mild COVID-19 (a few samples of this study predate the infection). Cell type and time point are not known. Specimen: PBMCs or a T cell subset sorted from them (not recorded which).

CDR3 sequence reads: CASSLARGILHF. The CDR3 region has the DNA TGTGCCAGCAGCTTAGCCCGGGGTATTCTCCACTTC. The V and J genes are TRBV7-3 and TRBJ2-7, with D possibly being TRBD2 (5 bases). The CDR3 sequence is 12 residues long. Germline loops: CDR1 SGHTA, CDR2 FQGTGA.